The clone carrying this TCR beta chain was recorded a few times. Antigen: not known. This PCR relied on a set of 60 Vbeta primers and 13 Jbeta primers. The data were produced by immunoSEQ multiplex PCR, yet TCRdb's version contains in-frame clones alone and is incomplete. Of fewer than 200,000 clones in the sample, roughly 73% were seen once. The sample belongs to a study of cytomegalovirus exposure and HLA in healthy donors. General observations from the study: Highly shared sequence variants in one cluster were likely a sequencing artifact.

Donors were ostensibly healthy at sampling, although undocumented immune exposures were probable. Germline V gene data show CDR1 as LNHDA and CDR2 as SQIVND (reference sequence). The trim removed 6 bases at V and 0 bases at J, leaving 13 bases unmatched. CDR3 length: 17 residues. The sequence was obtained from a woman younger than 45 in good health and CMV-seronegative. Sequencing was performed on PBMCs. The rearrangement joins TRBV19 to TRBJ2-7, with 8 nucleotides matching TRBD1. The CDR3 loop is CASSWYSDRGSSYEQYF. For the CDR3, the DNA is TGTGCCAGTAGCTGGTACTCCGACAGGGGAAGCTCCTACGAGCAGTACTTC.